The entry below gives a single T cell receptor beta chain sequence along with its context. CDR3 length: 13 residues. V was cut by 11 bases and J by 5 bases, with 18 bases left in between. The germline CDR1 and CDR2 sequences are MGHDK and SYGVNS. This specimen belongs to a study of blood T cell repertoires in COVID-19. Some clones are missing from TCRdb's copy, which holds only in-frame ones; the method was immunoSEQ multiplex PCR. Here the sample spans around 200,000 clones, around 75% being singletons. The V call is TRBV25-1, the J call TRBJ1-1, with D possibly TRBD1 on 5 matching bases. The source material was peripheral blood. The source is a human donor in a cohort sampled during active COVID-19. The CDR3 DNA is TGTGCCCGCCGGGCGGGGGGGGGTACTGAAGCTTTCTTT. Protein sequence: CARRAGGGTEAFF.